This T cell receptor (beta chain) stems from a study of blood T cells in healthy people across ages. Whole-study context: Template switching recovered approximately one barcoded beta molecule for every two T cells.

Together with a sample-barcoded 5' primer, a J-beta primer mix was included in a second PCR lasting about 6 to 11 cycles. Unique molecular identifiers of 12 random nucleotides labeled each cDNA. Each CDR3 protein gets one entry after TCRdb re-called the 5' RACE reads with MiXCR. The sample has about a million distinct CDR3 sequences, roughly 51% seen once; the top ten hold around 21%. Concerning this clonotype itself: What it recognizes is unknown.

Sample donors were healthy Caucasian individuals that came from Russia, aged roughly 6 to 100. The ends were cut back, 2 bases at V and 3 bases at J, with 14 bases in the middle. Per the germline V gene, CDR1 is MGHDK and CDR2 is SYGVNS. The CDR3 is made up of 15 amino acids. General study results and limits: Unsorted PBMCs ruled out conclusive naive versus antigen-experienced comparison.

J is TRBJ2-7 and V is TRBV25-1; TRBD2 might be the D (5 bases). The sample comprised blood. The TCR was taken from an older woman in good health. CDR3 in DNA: TGTGCCAGCAGTGAAGGCAGCGGAGAACGCTACGAGCAGTACTTC. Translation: CASSEGSGERYEQYF.